Sequencing of this T cell receptor (beta chain) was carried out in a study of T cells in Graves' hyperthyroidism and ophthalmopathy (dated by TCRdb to the late 2010s). In the study overall: Peripheral blood samples were taken at initial diagnosis, before any treatment was given. Prospective prediction of ophthalmopathy was tested in an independent validation cohort consisting of 18 to 20 hyperthyroidism patients and around 17 patients who later progressed to ophthalmopathy. The study also compared thyroid tissue and blood T-cell repertoires from several Graves' hyperthyroidism patients. The paper reports TCR Vbeta CDR3 sequencing of fewer than 150 peripheral blood samples: around 45 ophthalmopathy, under 80 hyperthyroidism and 17 progressor patients. After sampling, hyperthyroidism patients received methimazole starting at 30 mg daily, and ophthalmopathy patients received high-dose intravenous methylprednisolone. To identify TCR V-J signatures that set the groups apart, the researchers used a discovery cohort of about a hundred patients, made up of under 50 with Graves' ophthalmopathy and some 55 with stable Graves' hyperthyroidism. The 75 to 100 discovery patients were randomly split 7:3 into training and test sets. Overall results and qualifications from the work: In cross-validation, a model built on a 13 V-J signature told ophthalmopathy apart from stable hyperthyroidism with 85% to 90% sensitivity and around 81% specificity, and in testing the same model reached 80%/75%. Sample size was not statistically predetermined, and blinding of investigators to group allocation was not performed. Most expanded thyroid clonotypes (frequency above 0.001) were also detected in blood, suggesting blood repertoires may reflect thyroid immune responses. In validation, the model predicted progression to ophthalmopathy with just under 71% sensitivity and roughly 72% specificity, a median of 6.5 months before onset.

Stable Graves' hyperthyroidism was defined as no progression to ophthalmopathy during 18 months of follow-up. Hyperthyroidism patients were newly diagnosed, with disease duration under 2 months, and aged 18 to 65 years. Any patient with an uncontrolled infection, another autoimmune disease, pregnancy or lactation was excluded. Clinical symptoms, serum thyroxine and TRAb, thyroid ultrasound, and orbital computed tomography formed the basis for the diagnoses. Ficoll-Paque density gradient centrifugation was used to isolate PBMCs from approximately 10 ml of fresh peripheral blood. Total RNA was extracted with Trizol reagent, and quality was checked on an Agilent 2100 Bioanalyzer. TCR beta CDR3 regions were amplified from RNA transcripts. A first-round RT-PCR of the TCR CDR3 used the HTBI primer set with the Qiagen OneStep RT-PCR kit. Libraries were constructed in a second round of multiplex PCR, after which size selection and purification were performed. Libraries were sequenced paired-end with 100 bp reads on an Illumina HiSeq2000. As for the original processing: SOAPnuke was used to process the raw data, removing reads that contained adapters or uncalled bases, had a mean Phred below 15, or lacked an exact match to the constant primer or identifier. COPE v1.2.5 was used to merge high-quality paired reads, and clonotypes were defined as unique nucleotide sequences. MiTCR v1.1 was used to align the clonotypes against IMGT TRBV, TRBD and TRBJ reference segments. Analysis was restricted to V-J combinations with a frequency above 0.0001, which covered 99.2% of repertoires. The TCS score was defined as the ratio of F50 (clonal expansion) to E x V (chaos), calculated using BLOSUM62-based TCRdist between CDR3 peptides within each V-J. Welch's t-statistics and random forest reduced several hundred V-J features to roughly 13, which were used in a naive Bayes classifier (R e1071). TCRdb reran the public reads through fastp at Q25 and MiXCR, keeping productive beta chains. A single entry per CDR3 protein holds the most common genes and DNA from its merged rows. TCRdb's processing, not the study's, gives the V and J calls here. Present in this sample are 400,000 to 500,000 distinct CDR3 sequences, about an eighth of which were seen just once. The ten top clones hold over 15% of the sample.

This clonotype came up a few times. Its antigen is still unknown. Base quality data are lacking; no much larger clone is found one base away. The CDR3 has 14 amino acids, counting the end cysteine and phenylalanine. The retained sequence is limited to the CDR3, 42 bases, with the frame set at the first base. A distance of 13 bases separates the germline ends of V and J, which lose 3 bases and 5 bases respectively. The germline V gene (reference sequence) sets CDR1 to LNHDA and CDR2 to SQIVND. The receptor comes from a young woman with Graves' hyperthyroidism. Recombination connected TRBV19 to TRBJ1-1; D gene: possibly TRBD1, on 5 matching bases. Sequenced: blood. The DNA sequence follows: TGTGCCAGTAGTATGTCGGGGGGAGGTACTGAAGCTTTCTTT. It translates to CASSMSGGGTEAFF.